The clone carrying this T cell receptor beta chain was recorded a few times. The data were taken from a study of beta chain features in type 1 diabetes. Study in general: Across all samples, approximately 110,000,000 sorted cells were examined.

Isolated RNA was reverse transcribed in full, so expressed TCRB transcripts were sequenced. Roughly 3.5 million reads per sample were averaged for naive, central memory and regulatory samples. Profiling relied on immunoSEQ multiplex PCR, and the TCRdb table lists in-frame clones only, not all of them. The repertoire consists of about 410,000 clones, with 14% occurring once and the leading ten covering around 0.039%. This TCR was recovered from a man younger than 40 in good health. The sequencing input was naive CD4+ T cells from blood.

The DNA of the CDR3 is TGTGCCAGCAGCGAGAGAGACAGATTACAAGAGACCCAGTACTTC. It translates to CASSERDRLQETQYF. The V and J genes are TRBV9 and TRBJ2-5, with D perhaps matching TRBD1 (5 bases). The CDR3 is made up of 15 amino acids. V lost 3 bases and J lost 2, with 14 bases in between. Germline V gene sequence: CDR1 SGDLS, CDR2 YYNGEE. The full variable domain, in which reference TRBV9 and TRBJ2-5 provide the parts outside the CDR3, is DSGVTQTPKHLITATGQRVTLRCSPRSGDLSVYWYQQSLDQGLQFLIQYYNGEERAKGNILERFSAQQFPDLHSELNLSSLELGDSALYFCASSERDRLQETQYFGPGTRLLVL.